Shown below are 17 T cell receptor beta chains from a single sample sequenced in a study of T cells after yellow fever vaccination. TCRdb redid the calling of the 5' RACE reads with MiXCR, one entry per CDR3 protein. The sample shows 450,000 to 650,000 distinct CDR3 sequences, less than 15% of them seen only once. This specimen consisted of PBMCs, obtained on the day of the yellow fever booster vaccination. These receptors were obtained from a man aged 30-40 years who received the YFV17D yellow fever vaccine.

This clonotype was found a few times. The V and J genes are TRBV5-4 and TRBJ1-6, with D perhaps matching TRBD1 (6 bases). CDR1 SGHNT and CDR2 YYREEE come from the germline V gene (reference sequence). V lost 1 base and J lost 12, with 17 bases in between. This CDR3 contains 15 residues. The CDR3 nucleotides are TGTGCCAGCAGCTTGTGGACAGCCCGGGGTGGACCCCTCCACTTT. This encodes CASSLWTARGGPLHF.

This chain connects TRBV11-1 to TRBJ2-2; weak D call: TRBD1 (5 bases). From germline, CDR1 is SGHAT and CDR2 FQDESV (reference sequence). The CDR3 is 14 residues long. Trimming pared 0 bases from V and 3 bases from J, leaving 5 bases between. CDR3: CASSLAQDTGELFF. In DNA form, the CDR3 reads TGTGCCAGCAGCTTAGCACAGGACACCGGGGAGCTGTTTTTT.

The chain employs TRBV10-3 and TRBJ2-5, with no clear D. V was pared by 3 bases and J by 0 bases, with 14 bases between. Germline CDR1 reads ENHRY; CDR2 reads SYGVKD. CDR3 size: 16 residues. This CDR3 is CAISENPSEYQETQYF. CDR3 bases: TGTGCCATCAGTGAAAACCCCTCGGAGTACCAAGAGACCCAGTACTTC.

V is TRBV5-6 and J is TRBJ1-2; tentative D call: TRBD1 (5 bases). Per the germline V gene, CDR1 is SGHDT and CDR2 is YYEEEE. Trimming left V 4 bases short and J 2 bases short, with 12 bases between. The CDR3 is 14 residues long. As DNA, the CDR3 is TGTGCCAGCAGCGGGGCCCGGGTAAACTATGGCTACACCTTC. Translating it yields CASSGARVNYGYTF.

This chain's CDR3 is CSARHPAGGTYGYTF. CDR3 DNA sequence: TGCAGTGCTAGACACCCAGCCGGTGGTACCTATGGCTACACCTTC. The chain joins TRBV20-1 to TRBJ1-2, with D unclear. V lost 2 bases to trimming and J lost 4 bases, with 17 bases between them. The CDR3 covers 15 residues. CDR1 and CDR2 from the germline V gene are DFQATT and SNEGSKA (reference sequence).

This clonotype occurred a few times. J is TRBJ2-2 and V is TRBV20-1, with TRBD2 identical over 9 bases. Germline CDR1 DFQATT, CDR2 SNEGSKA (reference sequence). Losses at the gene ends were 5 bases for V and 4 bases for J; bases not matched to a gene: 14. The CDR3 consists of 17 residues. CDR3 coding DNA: TGCAGTGCTCCTTCCCCTAGCGGGGCTTTGAGCACCGGGGAGCTGTTTTTT. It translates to CSAPSPSGALSTGELFF.

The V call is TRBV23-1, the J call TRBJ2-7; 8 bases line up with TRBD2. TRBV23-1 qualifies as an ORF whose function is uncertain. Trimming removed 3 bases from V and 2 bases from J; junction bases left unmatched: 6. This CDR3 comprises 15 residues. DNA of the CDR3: TGCGCCAGCAGTCATGTAGCGGGACCCACCTACGAGCAGTACTTC. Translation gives CASSHVAGPTYEQYF.

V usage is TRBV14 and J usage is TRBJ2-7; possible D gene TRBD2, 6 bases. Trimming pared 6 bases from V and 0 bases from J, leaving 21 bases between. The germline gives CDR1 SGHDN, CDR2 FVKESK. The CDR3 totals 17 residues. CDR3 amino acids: CASSVLARGTLSYEQYF. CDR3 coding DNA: TGTGCCAGCAGTGTGCTAGCACGGGGGACCCTCTCCTACGAGCAGTACTTC.

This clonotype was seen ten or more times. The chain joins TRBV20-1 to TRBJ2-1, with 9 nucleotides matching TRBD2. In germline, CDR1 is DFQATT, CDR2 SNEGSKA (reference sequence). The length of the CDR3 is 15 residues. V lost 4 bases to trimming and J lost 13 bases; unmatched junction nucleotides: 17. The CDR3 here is CSANQGLAQSTRQFF. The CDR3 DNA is TGCAGTGCTAACCAAGGACTAGCGCAGAGTACACGTCAGTTCTTC.

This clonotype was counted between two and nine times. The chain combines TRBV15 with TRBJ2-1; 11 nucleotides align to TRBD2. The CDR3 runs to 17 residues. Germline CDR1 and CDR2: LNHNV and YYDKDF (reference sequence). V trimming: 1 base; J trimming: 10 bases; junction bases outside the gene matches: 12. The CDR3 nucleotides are TGTGCCACCAGCAGAGGATTCCTGGGACTAGCGGCCTCGGAGCAGTTCTTC. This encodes CATSRGFLGLAASEQFF. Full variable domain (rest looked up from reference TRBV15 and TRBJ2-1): DAMVIQNPRYQVTQFGKPVTLSCSQTLNHNVMYWYQQKSSQAPKLLFHYYDKDFNNEADTPDNFQSRRPNTSFCFLDIRSPGLGDTAMYLCATSRGFLGLAASEQFFGPGTRLTVL.

CDR3 protein: CSVVGSLGYTF. CDR3 sequence (DNA): TGCAGCGTTGTCGGGAGTCTAGGCTACACCTTC. The chain uses TRBV29-1 and TRBJ1-2, with D unclear. The CDR3 is 11 residues long. Germline CDR1 SQVTM, CDR2 ANQGSEA. Trimming stripped 4 bases from V and 8 bases from J, with 11 bases between.

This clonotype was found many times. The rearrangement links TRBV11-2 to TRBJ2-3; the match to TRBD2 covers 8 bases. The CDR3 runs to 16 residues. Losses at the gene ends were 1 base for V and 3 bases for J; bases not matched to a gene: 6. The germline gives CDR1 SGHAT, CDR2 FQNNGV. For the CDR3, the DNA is TGTGCCAGCAGCTTAGCTTCCGGGAGGGGGACAGATACGCAGTATTTT. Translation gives CASSLASGRGTDTQYF.

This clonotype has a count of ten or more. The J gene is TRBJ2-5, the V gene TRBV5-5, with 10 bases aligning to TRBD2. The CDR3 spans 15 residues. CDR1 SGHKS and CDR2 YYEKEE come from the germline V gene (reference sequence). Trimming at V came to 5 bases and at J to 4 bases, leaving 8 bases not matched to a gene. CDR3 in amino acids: CASRRLAGAGETQYF. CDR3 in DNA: TGTGCCAGCAGGCGGCTAGCGGGAGCAGGAGAGACCCAGTACTTC.

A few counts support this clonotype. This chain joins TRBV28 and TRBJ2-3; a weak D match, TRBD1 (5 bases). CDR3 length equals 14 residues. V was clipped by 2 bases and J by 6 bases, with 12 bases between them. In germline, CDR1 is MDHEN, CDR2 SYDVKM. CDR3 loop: CASSLSRGLDTQYF. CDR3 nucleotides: TGTGCCAGCAGTTTAAGTAGGGGTCTGGATACGCAGTATTTT. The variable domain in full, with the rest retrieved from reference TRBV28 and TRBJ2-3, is DVKVTQSSRYLVKRTGEKVFLECVQDMDHENMFWYRQDPGLGLRLIYFSYDVKMKEKGDIPEGYSVSREKKERFSLILESASTNQTSMYLCASSLSRGLDTQYFGPGTRLTVL.

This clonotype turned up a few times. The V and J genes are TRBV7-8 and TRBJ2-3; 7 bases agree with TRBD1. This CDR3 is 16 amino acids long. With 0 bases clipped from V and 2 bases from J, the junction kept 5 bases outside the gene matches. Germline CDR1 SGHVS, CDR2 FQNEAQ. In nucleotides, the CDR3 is TGTGCCAGCAGCTTAGCCGGGACAGTGAACACAGATACGCAGTATTTT. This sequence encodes CASSLAGTVNTDTQYF.

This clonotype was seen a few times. The CDR3 region is CSAAGAGGGSYNEQFF. The CDR3 DNA is TGCAGTGCGGCTGGGGCGGGAGGGGGCTCCTACAATGAGCAGTTCTTC. This chain joins TRBV20-1 and TRBJ2-1; 9 bases line up with TRBD2. After removal of 6 bases from V and 0 bases from J, the junction contained 9 bases not matched to a gene. The CDR3 spans 16 residues. The germline CDR1 and CDR2 sequences are DFQATT and SNEGSKA (reference sequence).

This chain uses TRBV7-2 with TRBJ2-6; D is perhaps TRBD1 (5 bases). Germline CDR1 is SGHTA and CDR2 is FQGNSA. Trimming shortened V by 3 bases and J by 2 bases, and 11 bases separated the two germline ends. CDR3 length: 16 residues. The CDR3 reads CASSLNQGPGANVLTF. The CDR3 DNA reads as TGTGCCAGCAGCTTGAATCAGGGCCCTGGGGCCAACGTCCTGACTTTC.